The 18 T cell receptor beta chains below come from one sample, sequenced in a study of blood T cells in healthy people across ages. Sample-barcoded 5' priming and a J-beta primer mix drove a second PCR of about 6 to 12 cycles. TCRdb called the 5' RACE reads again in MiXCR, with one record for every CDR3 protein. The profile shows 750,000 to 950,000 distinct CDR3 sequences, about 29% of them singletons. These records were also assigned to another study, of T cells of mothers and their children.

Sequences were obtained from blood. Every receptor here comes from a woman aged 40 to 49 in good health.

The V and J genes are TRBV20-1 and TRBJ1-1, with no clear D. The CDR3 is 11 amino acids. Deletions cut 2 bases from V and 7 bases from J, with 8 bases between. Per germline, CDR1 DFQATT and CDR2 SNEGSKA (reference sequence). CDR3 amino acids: CSARPGVEAFF. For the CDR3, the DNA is TGCAGTGCTAGACCCGGGGTTGAAGCTTTCTTT.

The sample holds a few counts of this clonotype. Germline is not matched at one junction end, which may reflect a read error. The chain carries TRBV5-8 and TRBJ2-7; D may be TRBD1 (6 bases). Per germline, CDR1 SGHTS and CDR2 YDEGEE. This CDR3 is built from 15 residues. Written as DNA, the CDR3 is TGTGTCAGCAGCCAAGAACAGGGAAAAGGCTACGAGCAGTACTTC. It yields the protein CVSSQEQGKGYEQYF.

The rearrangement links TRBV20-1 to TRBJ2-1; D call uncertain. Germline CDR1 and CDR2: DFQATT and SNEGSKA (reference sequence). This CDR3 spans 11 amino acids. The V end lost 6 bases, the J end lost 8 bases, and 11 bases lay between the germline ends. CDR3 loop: CSAIRSDEQFF. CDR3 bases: TGCAGTGCCATCAGGAGCGATGAGCAGTTCTTC.

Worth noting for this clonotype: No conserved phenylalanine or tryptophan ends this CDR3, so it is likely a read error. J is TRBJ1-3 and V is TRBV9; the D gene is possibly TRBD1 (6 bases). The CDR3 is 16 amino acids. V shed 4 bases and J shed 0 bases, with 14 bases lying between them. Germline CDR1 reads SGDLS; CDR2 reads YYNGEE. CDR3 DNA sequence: TGTGCCAGCAGCCCAAGGACAGCAAGCTCTGGAAACACCATATATTAT. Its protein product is CASSPRTASSGNTIYY.

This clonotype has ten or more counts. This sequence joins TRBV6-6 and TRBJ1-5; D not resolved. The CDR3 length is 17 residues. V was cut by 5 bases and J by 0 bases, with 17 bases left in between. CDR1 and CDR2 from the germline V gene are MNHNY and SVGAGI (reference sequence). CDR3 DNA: TGTGCCAGCAGTCCAGTATCGGAGACCTATAGCAATCAGCCCCAGCATTTT. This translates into CASSPVSETYSNQPQHF.

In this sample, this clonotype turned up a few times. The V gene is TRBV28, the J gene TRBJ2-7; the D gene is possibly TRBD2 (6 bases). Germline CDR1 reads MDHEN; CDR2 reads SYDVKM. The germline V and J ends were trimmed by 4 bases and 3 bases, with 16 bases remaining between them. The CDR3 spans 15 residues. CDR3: CASSSTPGGYYEQYF. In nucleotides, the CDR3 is TGTGCCAGCAGTTCTACTCCTGGAGGGTACTACGAGCAGTACTTC.

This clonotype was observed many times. Here the CDR3 reads CSARIPDTQYF. DNA of the CDR3: TGCAGTGCTAGAATACCAGATACGCAGTATTTT. The chain employs TRBV20-1 and TRBJ2-3; D is uncertain. CDR3 length: 11 residues. Trimming removed 2 bases at V and 4 bases at J, with 4 bases between. The germline CDR1 and CDR2 sequences are DFQATT and SNEGSKA (reference sequence).

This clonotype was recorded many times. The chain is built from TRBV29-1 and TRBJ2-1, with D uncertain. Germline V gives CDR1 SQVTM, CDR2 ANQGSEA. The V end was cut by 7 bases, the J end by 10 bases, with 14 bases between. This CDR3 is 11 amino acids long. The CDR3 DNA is TGCAGCGCCCCCGTAGGTAACGAGCAGTTCTTC. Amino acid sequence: CSAPVGNEQFF.

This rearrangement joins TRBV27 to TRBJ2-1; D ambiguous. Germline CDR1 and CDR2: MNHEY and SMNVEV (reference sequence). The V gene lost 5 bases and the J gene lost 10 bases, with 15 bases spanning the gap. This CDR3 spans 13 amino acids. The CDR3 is CASSPQITYEQFF. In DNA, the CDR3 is TGTGCCAGCAGTCCACAGATTACCTACGAGCAGTTCTTC.

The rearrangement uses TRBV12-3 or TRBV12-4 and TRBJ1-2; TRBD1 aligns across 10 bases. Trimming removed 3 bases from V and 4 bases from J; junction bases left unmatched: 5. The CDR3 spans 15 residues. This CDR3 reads CASSFPGQGTYGYTF. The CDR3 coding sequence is TGTGCCAGCAGTTTTCCGGGACAGGGGACCTATGGCTACACCTTC.

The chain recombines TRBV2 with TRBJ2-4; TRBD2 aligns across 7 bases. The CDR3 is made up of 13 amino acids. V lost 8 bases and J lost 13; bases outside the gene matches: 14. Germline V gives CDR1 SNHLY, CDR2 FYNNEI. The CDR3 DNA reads TGTGCCAGCGGACGGAGCGGGGTAAATGAGCAGTACTTC. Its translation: CASGRSGVNEQYF.

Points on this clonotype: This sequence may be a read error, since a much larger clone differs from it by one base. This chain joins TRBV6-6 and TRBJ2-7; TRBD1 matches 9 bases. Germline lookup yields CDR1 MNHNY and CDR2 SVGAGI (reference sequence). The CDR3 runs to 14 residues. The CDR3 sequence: CACRGQGRTYEQYF. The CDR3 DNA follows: TGTGCCTGCAGGGGACAGGGCCGTACCTACGAGCAGTACTTC.

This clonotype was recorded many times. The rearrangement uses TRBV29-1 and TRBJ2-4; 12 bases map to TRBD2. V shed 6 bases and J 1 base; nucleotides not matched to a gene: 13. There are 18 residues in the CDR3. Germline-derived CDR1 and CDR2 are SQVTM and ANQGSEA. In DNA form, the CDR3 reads TGCAGCGTCGCTACTAGCGGGGGGCGGATCTCGGCCAAAAACATTCAGTACTTC. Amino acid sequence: CSVATSGGRISAKNIQYF. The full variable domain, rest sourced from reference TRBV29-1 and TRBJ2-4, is SAVISQKPSRDICQRGTSLTIQCQVDSQVTMMFWYRQQPGQSLTLIATANQGSEATYESGFVIDKFPISRPNLTFSTLTVSNMSPEDSSIYLCSVATSGGRISAKNIQYFGAGTRLSVL.

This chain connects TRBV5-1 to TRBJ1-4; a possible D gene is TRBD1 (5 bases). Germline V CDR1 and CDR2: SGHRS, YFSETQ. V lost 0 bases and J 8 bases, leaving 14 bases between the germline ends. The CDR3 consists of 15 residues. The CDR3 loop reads CASSLGQTTGEKLFF. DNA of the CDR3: TGCGCCAGCAGCTTGGGACAGACCACGGGGGAAAAACTGTTTTTT.

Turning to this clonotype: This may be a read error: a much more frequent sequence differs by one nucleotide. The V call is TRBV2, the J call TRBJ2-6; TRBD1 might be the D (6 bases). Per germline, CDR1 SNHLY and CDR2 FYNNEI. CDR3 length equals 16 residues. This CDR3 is CASRDRVYAGANVLIF. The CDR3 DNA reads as TGTGCCAGCAGGGACAGAGTATACGCTGGGGCCAACGTCCTGATTTTC.

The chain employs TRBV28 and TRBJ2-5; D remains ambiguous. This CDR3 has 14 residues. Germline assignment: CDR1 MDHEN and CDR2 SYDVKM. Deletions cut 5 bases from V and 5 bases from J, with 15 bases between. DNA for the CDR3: TGTGCCAGCAGTGAAAGACGGCGAACGGAGACCCAGTACTTC. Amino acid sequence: CASSERRRTETQYF.

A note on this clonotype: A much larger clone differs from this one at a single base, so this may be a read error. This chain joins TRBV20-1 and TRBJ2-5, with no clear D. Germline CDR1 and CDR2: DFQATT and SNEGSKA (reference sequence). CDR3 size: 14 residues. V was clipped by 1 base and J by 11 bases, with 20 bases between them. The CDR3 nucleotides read TGCAGTGCTAGAGCCAGCCACAGTATCAATGAGCAGTACTTC. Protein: CSARASHSINEQYF.

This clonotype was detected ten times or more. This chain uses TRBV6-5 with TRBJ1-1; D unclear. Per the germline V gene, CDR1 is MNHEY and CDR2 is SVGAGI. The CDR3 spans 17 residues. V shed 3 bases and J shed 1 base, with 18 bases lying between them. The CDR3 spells CASSYGVLLRSNTEAFF. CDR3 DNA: TGTGCCAGCAGTTATGGAGTTCTTCTACGGTCGAACACTGAAGCTTTCTTT.